Described below is a single T cell receptor (beta chain) sequence and its context. This clonotype was picked up a small number of times. What antigen it recognizes has not been identified. No qualities accompany the bases; no much larger clone lies one base away. These data originate in a study of T-cell memory formation after mild COVID-19 (dated by TCRdb to the early 2020s). For context, the study as a whole: TCR sequence clusters from the two donors were found to be largely donor specific. In two donors, T-cell clones that expanded and contracted after mild COVID-19 were tracked by sequencing TCRalpha and TCRbeta repertoires over time. The cohort was made up of two young adult volunteers, one female and one male, who were previously healthy.

For this chain, trimming is 3 bases at the V end and 0 bases at the J end, and the number of junction bases without a gene match is 9. There are 17 amino acids in the CDR3, from cysteine to phenylalanine inclusive. Just the 51-base CDR3 DNA is kept, in frame starting at base 1. The germline V gene yields SGHRS for CDR1 and YFSETQ for CDR2. Reads for this sample came from an Illumina NovaSeq 6000. TCRalpha and TCRbeta cDNA libraries were built by 5'RACE with constant-segment primers, adding sample barcodes and unique molecular identifiers. RNA was extracted from every sample with Trizol reagent. Libraries were amplified in two PCR steps, with a second sample barcode and Illumina TruSeq adapters added in the second step. Libraries were sequenced on an Illumina NovaSeq with 2 x 150 bp paired-end reads. The authors' pipeline ran thus. Demultiplexing of reads and collapsing into UMI-guided consensus sequences were performed with migec v1.2.7. Using mixcr v2.1.11, UMI consensuses were aligned to TRA and TRB V and J templates and then assembled into clonotypes. Expanded or contracted clonotypes were those called significant by both edgeR and NoisET, with noise models trained on biological replicates. edgeR calls used a false discovery rate-adjusted p below 0.01 and a log2 fold-change threshold of 1. PCA with hierarchical clustering of max-normalized trajectories of the 1000 most abundant clonotypes was used as exploratory dynamics analysis. Separately sequenced CD4+ and CD8+ repertoires were used to assign the CD4 or CD8 phenotype of responding clones. The raw public data were reprocessed by TCRdb itself: fastp quality trimming at Q25, MiXCR clonotype calling, in-frame beta chains only. Entries that share a CDR3 protein sequence are merged under the most common genes and DNA. The V and J calls were not made by the authors but by TCRdb's processing. The sample has about 190,000 distinct CDR3 sequences on record, approximately 20% of them singletons. In total, the top ten clones hold 2% to 3% of the sample.

Beyond this particular receptor, the publication reports: Contracting CD4+ clones were located mainly in the CM and EM memory subsets, whereas CD8+ clones were found to be enriched in EMRA. Whether the second-wave clones peaking on day 37 were SARS-CoV-2 specific was not confirmed. From day 15 to 85, contracting clones showed balanced CD4/CD8 phenotypes, whereas a second wave of clones that expanded from day 15 to 37 leaned towards CD4+. Some responding clones were found in pre-infection memory, which suggests that pre-existing cross-reactive memory T cells took part in the SARS-CoV-2 response. Only a couple of mild cases were covered in the study, and larger cohorts including severe cases with pre-infection samples were considered necessary.

PBMCs were isolated by Ficoll-Paque density gradient centrifugation. Rearrangement joined TRBV5-1 to TRBJ2-1; 7 bases in the junction line up with TRBD1. The sample taken for sequencing was PBMCs or a T cell subset sorted from them (not recorded which). The TCR originated in an adult woman who had mild COVID-19 (a few samples of this study predate the infection). The sample titles of this study are shuffled in the database, so cell type and time point are left out; the donor was told from shared clones. The CDR3 protein: CASSSNRQGRSYNEQFF. In nucleotides, the sequence is TGCGCCAGCAGCTCCAACCGACAGGGCCGCTCCTACAATGAGCAGTTCTTC. The full variable domain, completed from the reference TRBV5-1 and TRBJ2-1 proteins outside the CDR3, reads KAGVTQTPRYLIKTRGQQVTLSCSPISGHRSVSWYQQTPGQGLQFLFEYFSETQRNKGNFPGRFSGRQFSNSRSEMNVSTLELGDSALYLCASSSNRQGRSYNEQFFGPGTRLTVL.